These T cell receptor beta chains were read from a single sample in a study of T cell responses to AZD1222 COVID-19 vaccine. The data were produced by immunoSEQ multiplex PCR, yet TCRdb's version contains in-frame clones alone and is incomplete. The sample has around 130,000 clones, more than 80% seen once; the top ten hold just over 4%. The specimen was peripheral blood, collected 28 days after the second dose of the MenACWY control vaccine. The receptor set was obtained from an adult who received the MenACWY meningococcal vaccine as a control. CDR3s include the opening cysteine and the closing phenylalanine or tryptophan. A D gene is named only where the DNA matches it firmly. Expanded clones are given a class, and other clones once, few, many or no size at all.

CDR3: CASSPRTGAGANVLTF
DNA: TGTGCCAGCTCACCCAGGACAGGGGCTGGGGCCAACGTCCTGACTTTC
J: TRBJ2-6
size: .
V: TRBV18
D: TRBD1

CDR3: CASSPGTGPSGANVLTF
DNA: TGTGCCAGCTCACCCGGGACAGGGCCATCTGGGGCCAACGTCCTGACTTTC
J: TRBJ2-6
size: .
V: TRBV18
D: TRBD1

CDR3: CASSDFHRVNANEKLFF
DNA: TGTGCCAGCAGTGATTTCCACAGGGTCAATGCTAATGAAAAACTGTTTTTT
J: TRBJ1-4
size: .
V: TRBV6-4
D: .

CDR3: CASLLDEKLFF
DNA: TGTGCCAGCCTACTGGATGAAAAACTGTTTTTT
J: TRBJ1-4
size: once
V: TRBV25-1
D: .

CDR3: CASSQGSSRAPQETQYF
DNA: TGTGCCAGCAGCCAAGGTTCTTCTCGGGCCCCCCAAGAGACCCAGTACTTC
J: TRBJ2-5
size: once
V: TRBV4-2
D: .

CDR3: CASSFRREGRYEQYF
DNA: TGTGCCAGCAGCTTTCGGCGGGAGGGCAGGTACGAGCAGTACTTC
J: TRBJ2-7
size: .
V: TRBV13
D: TRBD2

CDR3: CASERYPTGTSDRDTQYF
DNA: TGCGCCAGCGAACGATATCCAACAGGGACTAGCGACCGCGATACGCAGTATTTT
J: TRBJ2-3
size: .
V: TRBV4-1
D: TRBD2

CDR3: CASSSHRGGGTEAFF
DNA: TGCGCCAGCAGCTCTCACCGGGGGGGAGGCACTGAAGCTTTCTTT
J: TRBJ1-1
size: .
V: TRBV5-1
D: .

CDR3: CASSLWGSTDTQYF
DNA: TGCGCCAGCAGCTTGTGGGGAAGCACAGATACGCAGTATTTT
J: TRBJ2-3
size: once
V: TRBV5-1
D: .

CDR3: CASSLGPGGPGSGNTIYF
DNA: TGCGCCAGCAGCTTGGGCCCTGGGGGCCCCGGATCTGGAAACACCATATATTTT
J: TRBJ1-3
size: few
V: TRBV5-1
D: .

CDR3: CASSIIQGSGANVLTF
DNA: TGCGCCAGCAGCATCATACAGGGGTCTGGGGCCAACGTCCTGACTTTC
J: TRBJ2-6
size: .
V: TRBV5-1
D: TRBD1

CDR3: CASSLAGSSFEQFF
DNA: TGTGCCAGCAGCTTAGCGGGTTCCAGTTTCGAGCAGTTCTTC
J: TRBJ2-1
size: .
V: TRBV7-2
D: .

CDR3: CASSFMGGQPQHF
DNA: TGTGCCAGCAGCTTCATGGGCGGTCAGCCCCAGCATTTT
J: TRBJ1-5
size: .
V: TRBV7-2
D: .